This TCR beta chain is from a study of cytotoxic CD8 clonotypes in ibrutinib-treated CLL. Study as a whole: The average sample held around 280,000 productive templates and approximately 93,000 productive rearrangements.

Regarding the study as a whole: Public clonotypes were seen rarely and were contracted or stable on treatment. The study found baseline clonality above age-matched healthy donors, tracking circulating CD8+ T-cell counts.

Remarks on this clone: Its antigen is not known.

There are 14 residues in the CDR3. Germline V gene lookup returns CDR1 MNHNY and CDR2 SVGAGI (reference sequence). J was trimmed by 7 bases and V by 4 bases; bases with no gene match: 9. Depths of 1 in 200,000 to 1 in 1 million T cells were the sequencing target. Some clones are missing from TCRdb's copy, which holds only in-frame ones; the method was immunoSEQ multiplex PCR. This sample yields fewer than 25,000 clones, of which about 78% are seen a single time; under 9.5% belongs to the top ten. This material consisted of PBMCs, taken before ibrutinib treatment. The TCR sequence derives from a human donor with chronic lymphocytic leukemia. The rearrangement joins TRBV6-6 to TRBJ1-2; 7 bases map to TRBD1. The CDR3 protein is CASSSADRVRGYTF. The CDR3 region has the DNA TGTGCCAGCAGTTCCGCCGACAGGGTTCGTGGCTACACCTTC.